The next 19 T cell receptor beta chains were all read from a single sample in a study of blood T cell repertoires in COVID-19. Method: immunoSEQ multiplex PCR; TCRdb's copy keeps in-frame clones and lacks some. The sample holds 95,000 to 100,000 clones, approximately 86% seen once. Sequences were obtained from peripheral blood. The receptors were sampled from a man aged 80 or over with acute or convalescent COVID-19.

The chain is built from TRBV6-5 and TRBJ1-1, with 10 bases that match TRBD1. This CDR3 comprises 16 residues. The trim removed 2 bases at V and 5 bases at J, leaving 8 bases unmatched. Germline V CDR1 and CDR2: MNHEY, SVGAGI. Here the CDR3 DNA reads TGTGCCAGCAGTTACACCTTGACAGGGGGCGGTACTGAAGCTTTCTTT. It codes for CASSYTLTGGGTEAFF.

This clone was picked up a small number of times. The chain joins TRBV27 to TRBJ2-7, with TRBD2 matching 12 bases. The CDR3 sequence is 14 residues long. Looked up from germline, CDR1 is MNHEY and CDR2 is SMNVEV (reference sequence). J lost 4 bases, V lost 2 bases, and 0 bases had no gene match. The CDR3 sequence is CASSLLAGGYEQYF. For the CDR3, the DNA is TGTGCCAGCAGTTTACTAGCGGGAGGGTACGAGCAGTACTTC.

The V and J genes are TRBV6-5 and TRBJ1-5, with D perhaps TRBD1 (5 bases). The CDR3 extends over 14 amino acids. The germline V and J ends were trimmed by 7 bases and 0 bases, with 10 bases remaining between them. Germline loops: CDR1 MNHEY, CDR2 SVGAGI. In nucleotides, the CDR3 is TGTGCCAGCAAAAGGGGTAATAGCAATCAGCCCCAGCATTTT. Protein: CASKRGNSNQPQHF.

The CDR3 here is CSASRREVADTQYF. CDR3 in DNA: TGCAGTGCTAGTAGGCGGGAGGTGGCAGATACGCAGTATTTT. The rearrangement joins TRBV20-1 to TRBJ2-3; 8 nucleotides line up with TRBD2. The V gene's germline CDR1 is DFQATT and CDR2 SNEGSKA (reference sequence). V was pared by 3 bases and J by 4 bases, with 6 bases of the junction left unmatched. The length of the CDR3 is 14 residues.

The chain recombines TRBV5-6 with TRBJ1-1; D ambiguous. V was cut by 2 bases and J by 10 bases, with 12 bases left in between. This CDR3 contains 12 residues. Per germline, CDR1 SGHDT and CDR2 YYEEEE. In DNA form, the CDR3 reads TGTGCCAGCAGCTTTTCGCGAGGTGGAGCTTTCTTT. It codes for CASSFSRGGAFF.

The gene calls are TRBV24-1 and TRBJ2-1; no definite D call. The CDR3 spans 11 residues. The germline V gene encodes CDR1 KGHDR and CDR2 SFDVKD. V was cut by 5 bases and J by 10 bases, with 8 bases left in between. The CDR3: CATSGQGEQFF. The CDR3 bases are TGTGCCACCAGTGGACAAGGAGAGCAGTTCTTC.

The DNA for the CDR3 is TGTGCCAGCTCATACGACAGGTACACCACTGAAGCTTTCTTT. This encodes CASSYDRYTTEAFF. The V call is TRBV18, the J call TRBJ1-1, with D possibly matching TRBD1 (6 bases). The V end was cut by 5 bases, the J end by 4 bases, with 14 bases between. Germline loops: CDR1 KGHSH, CDR2 LQKENI. The length of the CDR3 is 14 residues.

The V call is TRBV27, the J call TRBJ2-7; 7 bases match TRBD2. Germline loops: CDR1 MNHEY, CDR2 SMNVEV (reference sequence). The CDR3 length is 15 residues. Trimming took 8 bases from V and 0 from J; bases not matched to a gene: 10. The CDR3 spells CASHPLGGVSYEQYF. In DNA, the CDR3 is TGTGCCAGCCACCCGCTGGGAGGGGTCTCCTACGAGCAGTACTTC.

This clone was picked up a small number of times. V is TRBV27 and J is TRBJ1-2; 9 bases agree with TRBD1. The junction had 5 bases not matched to a gene; V was cut back by 6 bases and J by 6 bases. CDR3 size: 13 residues. The germline CDR1 and CDR2 sequences are MNHEY and SMNVEV (reference sequence). The CDR3 DNA reads as TGTGCCAGCAGCCCAGGGACAGGGAATGGCTACACCTTC. Protein sequence: CASSPGTGNGYTF.

In its sample, this clone was seen once. This chain joins TRBV5-1 and TRBJ2-2; 8 bases align to TRBD2. This CDR3 is 15 amino acids long. Germline lookup yields CDR1 SGHRS and CDR2 YFSETQ. The ends lost 4 bases at V and 1 base at J; junction bases unmatched: 3. The CDR3 loop is CASSTSGGNTGELFF. CDR3 bases: TGCGCCAGCAGCACGAGCGGGGGGAACACCGGGGAGCTGTTTTTT.

The chain links TRBV7-3 to TRBJ2-1; 7 bases map to TRBD1. Germline V gives CDR1 SGHTA, CDR2 FQGTGA. The CDR3 totals 15 residues. V shed 5 bases and J 3 bases; nucleotides not matched to a gene: 7. CDR3 DNA: TGTGCCAGCAGCATTAGCCCAGGGGGCTACAATGAGCAGTTCTTC. Amino acid sequence: CASSISPGGYNEQFF.

This chain links TRBV5-1 with TRBJ2-2, with D perhaps matching TRBD2 (6 bases). This CDR3 spans 15 amino acids. Trimming shortened V by 0 bases and J by 6 bases, and 12 bases separated the two germline ends. Germline-derived CDR1 and CDR2 are SGHRS and YFSETQ. CDR3 nucleotides: TGCGCCAGCAGCTTGGGGACCGGGGGACCCGGGGAGCTGTTTTTT. Its protein is CASSLGTGGPGELFF.

This clone was found once. The CDR3 DNA sequence: TGTGCCAGCAGCCAATACAGCGGGAGAGAGACCCAGTACTTC. Protein: CASSQYSGRETQYF. The chain combines TRBV3-1 (or the pseudogene TRBV3-2) with TRBJ2-5; TRBD2 aligns across 8 bases. V was clipped by 2 bases and J by 4 bases; unmatched bases: 3. Germline V CDR1 and CDR2: LGHDT, YNNKEL (reference sequence). This CDR3 spans 14 amino acids.

The chain has TRBV6-5 and TRBJ1-4; TRBD1 agrees at 7 bases. The CDR3 runs to 13 residues. With 5 bases clipped from V and 7 bases from J, the junction kept 4 bases outside the gene matches. Per the germline V gene, CDR1 is MNHEY and CDR2 is SVGAGI. CDR3 sequence reads: CASSNRGAEKLFF. Here the CDR3 DNA reads TGTGCCAGCAGTAACAGGGGAGCTGAAAAACTGTTTTTT.

The sample holds a few counts of this clone. The chain has TRBV25-1 and TRBJ1-6, with 10 bases lining up with TRBD1. CDR1 is MGHDK and CDR2 is SYGVNS in the germline V gene. CDR3 size: 16 residues. V lost 1 base to trimming and J lost 10 bases; unmatched junction nucleotides: 7. The CDR3 sequence: CASSEFRQGAFSPLHF. The CDR3 DNA reads TGTGCCAGCAGTGAATTTCGACAGGGGGCTTTCTCACCCCTCCACTTT.

The rearrangement joins TRBV27 to TRBJ1-5, with 7 bases identical to TRBD1. The V gene's germline CDR1 is MNHEY and CDR2 SMNVEV (reference sequence). With 0 bases clipped from V and 3 bases from J, the junction kept 2 bases outside the gene matches. The CDR3 length is 15 residues. The CDR3 region has the DNA TGTGCCAGCAGTTTATCGGGACAGTCCAATCAGCCCCAGCATTTT. This sequence encodes CASSLSGQSNQPQHF.

For this clone: Germline is not matched at one junction end, which may reflect a read error. CDR3 coding DNA: TGTGCCGGCAGCACCGACAGGGGGCATGGCGGGGAGCTGTTTTTT. Protein sequence: CAGSTDRGHGGELFF. This rearrangement joins TRBV13 to TRBJ2-2; TRBD1 agrees at 10 bases. This CDR3 is built from 15 residues. CDR1 PRHDT and CDR2 FYEKMQ come from the germline V gene (reference sequence).

This sequence joins TRBV4-2 and TRBJ1-5, with D possibly matching TRBD1 (5 bases). The CDR3 totals 14 residues. From germline, CDR1 is LGHNA and CDR2 YNFKEQ. V lost 2 bases, J lost 7 bases, and 12 bases lay in between. CDR3 residues: CASSQYGGTQPQHF. CDR3 DNA sequence: TGTGCCAGCAGCCAATACGGGGGTACGCAGCCCCAGCATTTT.

This CDR3 is CASSQVRGFYNEQFF. In DNA form, the CDR3 reads TGTGCCAGCAGCCAAGTAAGGGGGTTCTACAATGAGCAGTTCTTC. The rearrangement uses TRBV3-1 (or the pseudogene TRBV3-2) and TRBJ2-1; tentatively, D is TRBD1 (6 bases). Germline V lookup: CDR1 LGHDT, CDR2 YNNKEL (reference sequence). Trimming removed 1 base at V and 3 bases at J, with 10 bases between. The CDR3 runs to 15 residues.